This T cell receptor beta chain was observed in a study of cytomegalovirus exposure and HLA in healthy donors. Study-level findings and limits: Later analysis identified a missense DCLRE1C variant that was linked to TCR beta V- and J-gene trimming. Some public TCRs appeared in many individuals, while most sequences were rare.

Researchers ran the PCR with 60 Vbeta and 13 Jbeta primers. Method: immunoSEQ multiplex PCR; TCRdb's copy keeps in-frame clones and lacks some. The sample contains about 140,000 clones, roughly 80% of which appear only once. This CDR3 has 13 amino acids. Per the germline V gene, CDR1 is SEHNR and CDR2 is FQNEAQ (reference sequence). With 6 bases removed from V and 1 base from J, the gap between germline ends came to 9 bases. Regarding this clone: Antigen specificity is unknown.

This clonotype was sampled from a woman aged 45-65 years in good health and CMV-seropositive. The chain recombines TRBV7-9 with TRBJ1-1, with D possibly matching TRBD1 (5 bases). The sequenced sample was PBMCs. The CDR3 loop reads CASSYQGNTEAFF. The CDR3 region has the DNA TGTGCCAGCAGTTATCAGGGGAACACTGAAGCTTTCTTT.